Presented here are 17 T cell receptor beta chains from one specimen sequenced in a study of CD8+ T cells in alopecia areata. Once RNA had been extracted, it was reverse transcribed into cDNA to act as the sequencing template. Clones were read by immunoSEQ multiplex PCR, and TCRdb kept only the in-frame ones, dropping some. The data hold 150,000 or so clones, with approximately 49% observed a single time. Sequenced material: CD8+ T cells sorted from blood, taken at week 0. The receptors were sampled from a human donor with alopecia areata.

The chain has TRBV30 and TRBJ2-2, with no clear D. Deletions cut 0 bases from V and 6 bases from J, with 8 bases between. From germline, CDR1 is GTSNPN and CDR2 SVGIG (reference sequence). The CDR3 covers 13 residues. In nucleotides, the CDR3 is TGTGCCTGGAGTGTACTGGGCGCCGGGGAGCTGTTTTTT. Translated, it gives CAWSVLGAGELFF. Combining the CDR3 with reference TRBV30 and TRBJ2-2 gives the whole variable domain SQTIHQWPATLVQPVGSPLSLECTVEGTSNPNLYWYRQAAGRGLQLLFYSVGIGQISSEVPQNLSASRPQDRQFILSSKKLLLSDSGFYLCAWSVLGAGELFFGEGSRLTVL.

The CDR3 region has the DNA TGTGCCAGCAGTCCCTGGACAGGGGCTAATCAGCCCCAGCATTTT. As protein: CASSPWTGANQPQHF. The chain employs TRBV27 and TRBJ1-5, with 9 bases matching TRBD1. Germline CDR1 reads MNHEY; CDR2 reads SMNVEV (reference sequence). The CDR3 has 15 residues. J was trimmed by 4 bases and V by 5 bases; bases with no gene match: 6.

V is TRBV27 and J is TRBJ1-1; D uncertain. The CDR3 loop spans 14 amino acids. Looked up from germline, CDR1 is MNHEY and CDR2 is SMNVEV (reference sequence). Trimming took off 0 bases at V and 0 bases at J, with 5 bases between the two ends. CDR3: CASSLSQMNTEAFF. The CDR3 nucleotides are TGTGCCAGCAGTTTATCCCAAATGAACACTGAAGCTTTCTTT.

This chain links TRBV6-6 with TRBJ1-1; D uncertain. This CDR3 has 11 residues. CDR1 MNHNY and CDR2 SVGAGI come from the germline V gene (reference sequence). The V and J ends lost 2 bases and 4 bases respectively, with 2 bases between them. CDR3 sequence (DNA): TGTGCCAGCAGTTACCTCACTGAAGCTTTCTTT. It codes for CASSYLTEAFF.

The rearrangement joins TRBV5-6 to TRBJ1-2; 9 positions agree with TRBD1. The CDR3 runs to 13 residues. The V gene's germline CDR1 is SGHDT and CDR2 YYEEEE. V was pared by 4 bases and J by 4 bases, with 2 bases of the junction left unmatched. This CDR3 is CASSMDRGYGYTF. The CDR3 DNA reads as TGTGCCAGCAGCATGGACAGGGGCTATGGCTACACCTTC.

The genes are TRBV7-9 and TRBJ2-7; tentatively, D is TRBD2 (5 bases). The germline V and J ends were trimmed by 4 bases and 2 bases, with 12 bases remaining between them. The CDR3 sequence is 14 residues long. Germline V gene sequence: CDR1 SEHNR, CDR2 FQNEAQ (reference sequence). The CDR3 loop reads CASSSPGDPYEQYF. CDR3 in DNA: TGTGCCAGCAGCTCCCCCGGGGATCCCTACGAGCAGTACTTC.

The chain employs TRBV25-1 and TRBJ2-7, with a weak D call TRBD2 (6 bases). The CDR3 runs to 13 residues. Trimming cost V 8 bases and J 0 bases, with 11 bases left between them. Germline V gene data show CDR1 as MGHDK and CDR2 as SYGVNS. As DNA, the CDR3 is TGTGCCAGCGGGGACTCCCGCTCCTACGAGCAGTACTTC. This gives the protein CASGDSRSYEQYF.

Notes on this clone: The same CDR3 arises from other DNA sequences in this sample as well. The V and J genes are TRBV30 and TRBJ2-7; maybe TRBD2 (5 bases). V lost 5 bases, J lost 0 bases, and 8 bases lay in between. Looked up from germline, CDR1 is GTSNPN and CDR2 is SVGIG (reference sequence). The CDR3 runs to 12 residues. This CDR3 is CAWDGGSYEQYF. The CDR3 DNA is TGTGCCTGGGACGGAGGCTCCTACGAGCAGTACTTC.

This chain connects TRBV7-2 to TRBJ2-7; TRBD2 aligns across 11 bases. V dropped 4 bases and J dropped 7; count of bases not matched to a gene: 6. The CDR3 loop spans 14 amino acids. Germline loops: CDR1 SGHTA, CDR2 FQGNSA. CDR3: CASSSGGTSGEQYF. The CDR3 bases are TGTGCCAGCAGCTCAGGCGGGACTAGCGGTGAGCAGTACTTC.

This chain connects TRBV4-1 to TRBJ2-7; TRBD2 matches at 11 bases. This CDR3 has 14 residues. V trimming: 2 bases; J trimming: 6 bases; junction bases outside the gene matches: 3. Germline-derived CDR1 and CDR2 are MGHRA and YSYEKL. CDR3 amino acids: CASSQRTSGGEQYF. The CDR3 nucleotides read TGCGCCAGCAGCCAACGCACTAGCGGGGGCGAGCAGTACTTC.

This clone has only a few counts. The chain carries TRBV11-2 and TRBJ2-1, with a tentative D call TRBD2 (6 bases). The CDR3 extends over 12 amino acids. CDR1 and CDR2 from the germline V gene are SGHAT and FQNNGV. The V end lost 1 base, the J end lost 10 bases, and 8 bases lay between the germline ends. In DNA, the CDR3 is TGTGCCAGCAGCTTAGGGCGGGGCGAGCAGTTCTTC. Translated, it gives CASSLGRGEQFF.

The J gene is TRBJ1-6, the V gene TRBV5-6, with D perhaps matching TRBD1 (5 bases). The CDR3 is 14 residues long. V lost 2 bases and J lost 10, with 13 bases in between. Germline V gene data show CDR1 as SGHDT and CDR2 as YYEEEE. The CDR3 sequence is CASSFPGTNSPLHF. DNA for the CDR3: TGTGCCAGCAGCTTCCCAGGGACTAACTCACCCCTCCACTTT.

The rearrangement joins TRBV6-5 to TRBJ2-5; D is possibly TRBD2 (5 bases). The length of the CDR3 is 12 residues. Trimming stripped 8 bases from V and 0 bases from J, with 7 bases between. Germline lookup yields CDR1 MNHEY and CDR2 SVGAGI. This chain's CDR3 is CASRSDQETQYF. In nucleotides, the CDR3 is TGTGCCAGCCGTAGCGACCAAGAGACCCAGTACTTC.

The V and J genes are TRBV5-4 and TRBJ2-1; no clear D. Germline V gives CDR1 SGHNT, CDR2 YYREEE (reference sequence). This CDR3 comprises 11 residues. Trimming left V 4 bases short and J 5 bases short, with 4 bases between. The CDR3 here is CASSLHNEQFF. As DNA, the CDR3 is TGTGCCAGCAGCCTCCACAATGAGCAGTTCTTC.

In its sample, this clone was seen a few times. Germline is not matched at one junction end, which may reflect a read error. V is TRBV6-4 and J is TRBJ2-2; D is possibly TRBD2 (6 bases). The V gene's germline CDR1 is MRHNA and CDR2 SNTAGT. The length of the CDR3 is 14 residues. CDR3 in DNA: TGTGCCAGCAGTGACTCGTCAGCCCCGGGGGTGCTGTTTTTT. Its protein product is CASSDSSAPGVLFF.

The chain's CDR3 is CSVEGRGDSYEQYF. CDR3 coding DNA: TGCAGCGTTGAGGGCAGGGGAGACTCCTACGAGCAGTACTTC. The chain employs TRBV29-1 and TRBJ2-7, with D perhaps TRBD1 (6 bases). V was shortened by 3 bases and J by 0 bases, with 12 bases between the two germline ends. Per the germline V gene, CDR1 is SQVTM and CDR2 is ANQGSEA. The length of the CDR3 is 14 residues.

This chain joins TRBV6-1 and TRBJ1-5; no firm D call. The CDR3 sequence is 15 residues long. Germline CDR1 and CDR2: MNHNS and SASEGT. With 3 bases removed from V and 0 bases from J, the gap between germline ends came to 9 bases. The CDR3: CASSDQVISNQPQHF. The CDR3 DNA sequence: TGTGCCAGCAGTGATCAAGTAATTAGCAATCAGCCCCAGCATTTT.